Shown below are 8 T cell receptor beta chains from a single sample sequenced in a study of control samples from healthy donors and cancer patients. Sequenced by immunoSEQ multiplex PCR; TCRdb stores in-frame clones only, minus some. The profile shows approximately 70,000 clones, approximately 80% of them singletons. Sequencing input: blood. These receptors originate from a man in his fifties in good health.

This clone was seen only once. The chain has TRBV2 and TRBJ2-6, with D unresolved. This CDR3 has 18 residues. V gave up 1 base and J gave up 0 bases, with 13 bases separating them. The germline CDR1 and CDR2 sequences are SNHLY and FYNNEI. The CDR3 sequence is CASSEVEQAISGANVLTF. CDR3 nucleotides: TGTGCCAGCAGTGAAGTTGAGCAGGCTATCTCTGGGGCCAACGTCCTGACTTTC. Complete variable domain (other parts from reference TRBV2 and TRBJ2-6): EPEVTQTPSHQVTQMGQEVILRCVPISNHLYFYWYRQILGQKVEFLVSFYNNEISEKSEIFDDQFSVERPDGSNFTLKIRSTKLEDSAMYFCASSEVEQAISGANVLTFGAGSRLTVL.

The genes are TRBV28 and TRBJ1-4; tentative D call: TRBD1 (5 bases). Germline loops: CDR1 MDHEN, CDR2 SYDVKM. There are 15 residues in the CDR3. Trimming shortened V by 5 bases and J by 8 bases, and 18 bases separated the two germline ends. CDR3 amino acids: CASSKLQGEGEKLFF. The CDR3 nucleotides read TGTGCCAGCAGTAAACTCCAGGGAGAGGGGGAAAAACTGTTTTTT.

The chain links TRBV29-1 to TRBJ1-6; D is ambiguous. The CDR3 is made up of 17 amino acids. Germline CDR1 and CDR2: SQVTM and ANQGSEA. V shed 6 bases and J shed 6 bases, with 24 bases lying between them. Written as DNA, the CDR3 is TGCAGCGTATCTACATCGGCAGGCGCACGGGGTAATTCACCCCTCCACTTT. This translates into CSVSTSAGARGNSPLHF.

V is TRBV7-9 and J is TRBJ2-2, with D hard to call. Trimming shortened V by 2 bases and J by 3 bases, and 10 bases separated the two germline ends. Germline CDR1 reads SEHNR; CDR2 reads FQNEAQ (reference sequence). This CDR3 has 15 residues. CDR3 amino acids: CASSLPGIHTGELFF. CDR3 coding DNA: TGTGCCAGCAGCTTACCAGGAATCCACACCGGGGAGCTGTTTTTT.

The chain carries TRBV7-6 and TRBJ2-3; 7 nucleotides line up with TRBD2. Trimming cost V 5 bases and J 2 bases; bases outside gene matches: 13. The CDR3 has 17 residues. Germline V CDR1 and CDR2: SGHVS, FNYEAQ. CDR3 in amino acids: CASSPLGGGPPTDTQYF. The CDR3 DNA sequence: TGTGCCAGCAGCCCCCTCGGGGGAGGGCCTCCCACAGATACGCAGTATTTT. Combining the CDR3 with reference TRBV7-6 and TRBJ2-3 gives the whole variable domain GAGVSQSPRYKVTKRGQDVALRCDPISGHVSLYWYRQALGQGPEFLTYFNYEAQQDKSGLPNDRFSAERPEGSISTLTIQRTEQRDSAMYRCASSPLGGGPPTDTQYFGPGTRLTVL.

This clone has a handful of counts. The chain joins TRBV5-6 to TRBJ1-2; a possible D gene is TRBD1 (6 bases). V was shortened by 4 bases and J by 7 bases, with 14 bases between the two germline ends. The length of the CDR3 is 13 residues. Looked up from germline, CDR1 is SGHDT and CDR2 is YYEEEE. The CDR3 bases are TGTGCCAGCAGCCCGACAGGAGTGAGTGGCTACACCTTC. Translation: CASSPTGVSGYTF.

DNA for the CDR3: TGTGCCAGCAGCCGGGCGAGAGGGCCTTCCTACGAGCAGTACTTC. It is translated as CASSRARGPSYEQYF. This chain uses TRBV3-1 (or the pseudogene TRBV3-2) with TRBJ2-7; TRBD2 might be the D (5 bases). The germline V gene has CDR1 LGHDT and CDR2 YNNKEL (reference sequence). V was trimmed by 4 bases and J by 1 base, leaving 14 bases between them. CDR3 length equals 15 residues.

The chain is built from TRBV5-1 and TRBJ1-2, with D hard to call. Germline V gene sequence: CDR1 SGHRS, CDR2 YFSETQ. V was trimmed by 1 base and J by 8 bases, leaving 15 bases between them. This CDR3 comprises 14 residues. The CDR3 DNA follows: TGCGCCAGCAGCTTGACGGACCCCTCGGAGGGCTACACCTTC. Protein sequence: CASSLTDPSEGYTF.